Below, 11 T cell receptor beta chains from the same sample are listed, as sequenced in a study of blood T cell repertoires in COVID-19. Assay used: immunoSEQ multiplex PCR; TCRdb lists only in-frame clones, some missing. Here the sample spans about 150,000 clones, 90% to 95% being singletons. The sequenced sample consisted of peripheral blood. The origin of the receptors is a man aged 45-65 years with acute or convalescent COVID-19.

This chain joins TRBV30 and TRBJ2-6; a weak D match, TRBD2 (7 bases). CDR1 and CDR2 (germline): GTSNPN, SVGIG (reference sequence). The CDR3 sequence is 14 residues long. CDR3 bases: TGTGCTTTGGGGGGGCCGTCTGGGGCCAACGTCCTGACTTTC. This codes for CALGGPSGANVLTF.

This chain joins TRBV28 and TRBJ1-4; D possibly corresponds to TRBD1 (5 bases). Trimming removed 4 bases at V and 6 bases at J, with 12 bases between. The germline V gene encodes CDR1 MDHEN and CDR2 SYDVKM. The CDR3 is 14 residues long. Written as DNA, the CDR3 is TGTGCCAGCAGTTCCCCAGCCAGGGATGAAAAACTGTTTTTT. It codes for CASSSPARDEKLFF. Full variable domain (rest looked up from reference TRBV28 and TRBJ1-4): DVKVTQSSRYLVKRTGEKVFLECVQDMDHENMFWYRQDPGLGLRLIYFSYDVKMKEKGDIPEGYSVSREKKERFSLILESASTNQTSMYLCASSSPARDEKLFFGSGTQLSVL.

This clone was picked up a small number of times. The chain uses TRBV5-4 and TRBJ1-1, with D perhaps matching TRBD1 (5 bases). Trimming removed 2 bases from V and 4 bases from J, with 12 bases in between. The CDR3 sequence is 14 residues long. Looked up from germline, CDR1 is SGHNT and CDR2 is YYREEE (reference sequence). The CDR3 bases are TGTGCCAGCAGCTTCCAGGGAAGGTCCACTGAAGCTTTCTTT. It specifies CASSFQGRSTEAFF.

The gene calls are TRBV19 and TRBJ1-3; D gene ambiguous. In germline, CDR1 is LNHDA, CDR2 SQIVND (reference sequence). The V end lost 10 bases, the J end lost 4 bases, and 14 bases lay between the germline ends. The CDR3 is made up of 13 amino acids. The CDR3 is CATTPRQGNTIYF. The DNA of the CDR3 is TGTGCCACTACGCCCAGGCAAGGAAACACCATATATTTT.

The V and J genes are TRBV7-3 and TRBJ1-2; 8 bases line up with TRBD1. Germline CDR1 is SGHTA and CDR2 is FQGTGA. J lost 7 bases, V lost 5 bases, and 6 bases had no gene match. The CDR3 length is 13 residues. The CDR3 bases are TGTGCCAGCAGCGCCGCAGGGGGCTCTGGCTACACCTTC. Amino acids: CASSAAGGSGYTF.

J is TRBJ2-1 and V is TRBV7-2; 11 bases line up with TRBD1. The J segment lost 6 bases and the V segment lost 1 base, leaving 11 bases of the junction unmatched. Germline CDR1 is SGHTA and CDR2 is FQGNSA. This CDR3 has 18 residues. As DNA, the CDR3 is TGTGCCAGCAGCTTAGTGCCTCTTGGACAGGGGGCAGCCAATGAGCAGTTCTTC. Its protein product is CASSLVPLGQGAANEQFF. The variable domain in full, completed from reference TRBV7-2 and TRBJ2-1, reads GAGVSQSPSNKVTEKGKDVELRCDPISGHTALYWYRQSLGQGLEFLIYFQGNSAPDKSGLPSDRFSAERTGGSVSTLTIQRTQQEDSAVYLCASSLVPLGQGAANEQFFGPGTRLTVL.

The CDR3 sequence is CSALTGNYGYTF. Here the CDR3 DNA reads TGCAGCGCCCTGACAGGGAACTATGGCTACACCTTC. The rearrangement links TRBV29-1 to TRBJ1-2; 7 positions agree with TRBD1. V trimming: 7 bases; J trimming: 2 bases; junction bases outside the gene matches: 4. CDR1 and CDR2 (germline): SQVTM, ANQGSEA. The CDR3 is made up of 12 amino acids.

The CDR3, as DNA: TGTGCCAGCAGCTTAGGACAGCTTAGCAATCAGCCCCAGCATTTT. It is translated as CASSLGQLSNQPQHF. J is TRBJ1-5 and V is TRBV7-2, with a weak D call TRBD1 (5 bases). The germline V gene encodes CDR1 SGHTA and CDR2 FQGNSA. This CDR3 contains 15 residues. The ends were cut back, 1 base at V and 0 bases at J, with 7 bases in the middle. The variable domain in full, with the rest retrieved from reference TRBV7-2 and TRBJ1-5, is GAGVSQSPSNKVTEKGKDVELRCDPISGHTALYWYRQSLGQGLEFLIYFQGNSAPDKSGLPSDRFSAERTGGSVSTLTIQRTQQEDSAVYLCASSLGQLSNQPQHFGDGTRLSIL.

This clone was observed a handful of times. The CDR3 reads CASSLFRADNEQFF. The CDR3 coding sequence is TGCGCCAGCAGCCTGTTCAGAGCGGACAATGAGCAGTTCTTC. The rearrangement links TRBV5-1 to TRBJ2-1; D perhaps matches TRBD2 (5 bases). V lost 4 bases and J lost 5, with 13 bases in between. CDR1 is SGHRS and CDR2 is YFSETQ in the germline V gene. The CDR3 covers 14 residues.

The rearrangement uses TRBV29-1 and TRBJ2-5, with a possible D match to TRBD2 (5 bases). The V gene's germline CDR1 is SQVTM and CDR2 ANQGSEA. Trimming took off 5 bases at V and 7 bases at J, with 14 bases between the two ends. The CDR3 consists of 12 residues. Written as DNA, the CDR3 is TGCAGCGTTCACAGCGGAGTCGGGACCCAGTACTTC. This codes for CSVHSGVGTQYF.

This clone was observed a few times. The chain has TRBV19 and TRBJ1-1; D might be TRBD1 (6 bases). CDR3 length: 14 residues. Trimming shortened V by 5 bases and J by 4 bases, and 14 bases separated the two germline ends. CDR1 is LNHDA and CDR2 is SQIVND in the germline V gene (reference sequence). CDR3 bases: TGTGCCAGTAGTTACGAGACCAGGGGCACTGAAGCTTTCTTT. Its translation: CASSYETRGTEAFF. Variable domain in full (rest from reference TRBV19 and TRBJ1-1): DGGITQSPKYLFRKEGQNVTLSCEQNLNHDAMYWYRQDPGQGLRLIYYSQIVNDFQKGDIAEGYSVSREKKESFPLTVTSAQKNPTAFYLCASSYETRGTEAFFGQGTRLTVV.